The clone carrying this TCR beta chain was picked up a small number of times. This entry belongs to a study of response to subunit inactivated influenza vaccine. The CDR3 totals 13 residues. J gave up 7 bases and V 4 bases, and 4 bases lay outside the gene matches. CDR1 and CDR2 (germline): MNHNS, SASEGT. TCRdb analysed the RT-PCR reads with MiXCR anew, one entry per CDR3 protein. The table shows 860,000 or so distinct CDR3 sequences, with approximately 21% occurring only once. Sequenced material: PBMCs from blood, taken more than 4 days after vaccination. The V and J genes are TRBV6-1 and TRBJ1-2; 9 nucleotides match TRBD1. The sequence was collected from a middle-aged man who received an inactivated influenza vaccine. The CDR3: CASSGQGVRGYTF. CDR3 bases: TGTGCCAGCAGTGGACAGGGGGTCCGTGGCTACACCTTC.